This T cell receptor (beta chain) was identified in a study of blood T cell repertoires in COVID-19. CDR1 is KGHSH and CDR2 is LQKENI in the germline V gene. The CDR3 runs 15 residues. Trimming took 4 bases from V and 0 from J; bases not matched to a gene: 3. This clone appeared once. Data came from immunoSEQ multiplex PCR; TCRdb stores just in-frame clones and leaves some out. Of over 110,000 clones in the sample, 85% to 90% were seen once. The sample taken for sequencing was PBMCs or T cells enriched from blood (not recorded which). This sequence originates from a man aged 55-75 years who had recovered from COVID-19. This sequence joins TRBV18 and TRBJ2-7; 10 nucleotides line up with TRBD1. The CDR3 sequence: CASSRTGGSSYEQYF. In DNA form, the CDR3 reads TGTGCCAGCTCACGGACAGGGGGAAGCTCCTACGAGCAGTACTTC.